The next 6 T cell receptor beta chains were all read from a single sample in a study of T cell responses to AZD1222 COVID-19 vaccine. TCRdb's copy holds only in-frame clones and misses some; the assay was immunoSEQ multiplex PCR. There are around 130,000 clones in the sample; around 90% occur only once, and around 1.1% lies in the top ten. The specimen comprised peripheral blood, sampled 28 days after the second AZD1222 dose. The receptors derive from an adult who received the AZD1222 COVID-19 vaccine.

The CDR3 region has the DNA TGTGCCTGGAGTGTATTGATAGCGGGAGGAGGATCCTACGAGCAGTACTTC. Amino acid sequence: CAWSVLIAGGGSYEQYF. V is TRBV30 and J is TRBJ2-7; TRBD2 agrees at 10 bases. The V and J ends lost 0 bases and 1 base, in that order; junction bases with no gene match: 9. The CDR3 spans 17 residues. Germline CDR1 reads GTSNPN; CDR2 reads SVGIG (reference sequence).

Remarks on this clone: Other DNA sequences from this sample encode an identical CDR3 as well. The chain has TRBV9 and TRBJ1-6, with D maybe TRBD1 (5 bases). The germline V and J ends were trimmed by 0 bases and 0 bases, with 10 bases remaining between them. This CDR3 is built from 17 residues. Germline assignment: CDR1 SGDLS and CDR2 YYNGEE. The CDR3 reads CASSVAPGSSYNSPLHF. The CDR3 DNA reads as TGTGCCAGCAGCGTAGCCCCAGGGAGCTCCTATAATTCACCCCTCCACTTT.

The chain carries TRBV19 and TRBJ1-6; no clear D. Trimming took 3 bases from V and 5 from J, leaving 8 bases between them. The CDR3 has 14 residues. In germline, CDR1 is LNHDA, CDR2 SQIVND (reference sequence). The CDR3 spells CASSMEVDNSPLHF. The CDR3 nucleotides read TGTGCCAGTAGTATGGAGGTAGATAATTCACCCCTCCACTTT.

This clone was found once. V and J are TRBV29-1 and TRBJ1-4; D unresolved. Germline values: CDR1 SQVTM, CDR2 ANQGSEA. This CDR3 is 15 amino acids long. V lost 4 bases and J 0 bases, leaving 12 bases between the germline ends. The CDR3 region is CSVVWSFATNEKLFF. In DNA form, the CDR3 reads TGCAGCGTTGTATGGTCCTTTGCAACTAATGAAAAACTGTTTTTT. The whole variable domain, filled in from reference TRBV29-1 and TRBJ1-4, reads SAVISQKPSRDICQRGTSLTIQCQVDSQVTMMFWYRQQPGQSLTLIATANQGSEATYESGFVIDKFPISRPNLTFSTLTVSNMSPEDSSIYLCSVVWSFATNEKLFFGSGTQLSVL.

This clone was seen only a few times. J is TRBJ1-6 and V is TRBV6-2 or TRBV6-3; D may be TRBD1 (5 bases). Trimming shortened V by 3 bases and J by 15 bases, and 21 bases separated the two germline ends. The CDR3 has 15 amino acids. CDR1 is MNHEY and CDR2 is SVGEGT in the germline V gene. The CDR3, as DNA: TGTGCCAGCAGTTATGGAGGGGCCGCTATCCCTCTCCTCCACTTT. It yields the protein CASSYGGAAIPLLHF.

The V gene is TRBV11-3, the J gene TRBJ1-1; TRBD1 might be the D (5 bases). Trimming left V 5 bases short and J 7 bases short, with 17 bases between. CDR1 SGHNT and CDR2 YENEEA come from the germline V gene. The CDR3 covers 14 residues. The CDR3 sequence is CASSPRPGLHEAFF. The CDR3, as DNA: TGTGCCAGCAGCCCCCGGCCGGGACTCCATGAAGCTTTCTTT.